This entry lists 12 T cell receptor beta chains sequenced from one sample in a study of metastatic and nonmetastatic thyroid tumors. There were no patients who had received any treatment before thyroid surgery. TCRdb reanalyzed the PCR reads via MiXCR. The sample has about 32,000 clones; roughly a fifth are singletons. Sequenced: blood. These receptors originate from a female donor with papillary thyroid cancer or a benign thyroid nodule (not recorded which). Some clones in this sample may be carry-over from other donors' samples.

In its sample, this clone was seen many times. The chain has TRBV20-1 and TRBJ2-3; D is ambiguous. Germline lookup yields CDR1 DFQATT and CDR2 SNEGSKA (reference sequence). The CDR3 contains 11 residues. V was clipped by 2 bases and J by 6 bases, with 6 bases between them. CDR3 nucleotide sequence: TGCAGTGCTAGACCCACGGATACGCAGTATTTT. It encodes CSARPTDTQYF.

This clone was counted ten times or more. The CDR3 DNA is TGTGCCAGCAGCATGTGGGGTGGAAACACCATATATTTT. This codes for CASSMWGGNTIYF. The V call is TRBV5-4, the J call TRBJ1-3; no reliable D call. The germline CDR1 and CDR2 sequences are SGHNT and YYREEE (reference sequence). V was clipped by 4 bases and J by 3 bases, with 8 bases between them. CDR3 length: 13 residues.

CDR3 protein: CASSHHQGAVSYEQYF. In DNA, the CDR3 is TGCGCCAGCAGCCATCACCAGGGGGCGGTATCCTACGAGCAGTACTTC. The chain joins TRBV4-1 to TRBJ2-7, with 8 bases matching TRBD1. Germline CDR1 reads MGHRA; CDR2 reads YSYEKL. The junction had 8 bases not matched to a gene; V was cut back by 3 bases and J by 1 base. CDR3 length: 16 amino acids.

This sequence joins TRBV20-1 and TRBJ2-7; 9 bases are shared with TRBD1. Germline CDR1 DFQATT, CDR2 SNEGSKA (reference sequence). V lost 8 bases, J lost 5 bases, and 10 bases stayed unmatched. The CDR3 covers 13 residues. This CDR3 is CSTQQGAVNEQYF. CDR3 nucleotide sequence: TGCAGTACCCAACAGGGGGCGGTTAACGAGCAGTACTTC.

This clone has ten or more counts. The V call is TRBV20-1, the J call TRBJ2-5; the D gene is possibly TRBD1 (6 bases). V shed 4 bases and J shed 1 base, with 10 bases lying between them. This CDR3 contains 13 residues. The germline gives CDR1 DFQATT, CDR2 SNEGSKA (reference sequence). The CDR3 DNA sequence: TGCAGTGCTACAGGACAGTCCCAAGAGACCCAGTACTTC. Amino acids: CSATGQSQETQYF.

This clone was counted many times. This chain's CDR3 is CASSLSSGGADTQYF. CDR3 DNA: TGCGCCAGCAGCTTGTCCAGCGGGGGGGCAGATACGCAGTATTTT. The chain recombines TRBV5-1 with TRBJ2-3; TRBD2 matches 10 bases. The CDR3 sequence is 15 residues long. Germline CDR1 and CDR2: SGHRS and YFSETQ. V lost 1 base and J lost 4; bases outside the gene matches: 3.

This clone has just a few counts. The J gene is TRBJ1-1, the V gene TRBV25-1; 9 positions agree with TRBD1. J gave up 4 bases and V 8 bases, and 2 bases lay outside the gene matches. The CDR3 extends over 12 amino acids. The germline CDR1 and CDR2 sequences are MGHDK and SYGVNS. CDR3 nucleotide sequence: TGTGCCAGCGGGACAGGGAGCACTGAAGCTTTCTTT. Its protein is CASGTGSTEAFF.

CDR3 nucleotide sequence: TGTGCCAGCAGTTTAGCTGGAGTGGGAGTGGACACAGATACGCAGTATTTT. It is translated as CASSLAGVGVDTDTQYF. The rearrangement uses TRBV12-3 or TRBV12-4 and TRBJ2-3; TRBD2 might be the D (5 bases). V shed 0 bases and J shed 2 bases, with 15 bases lying between them. CDR3 size: 17 residues.

This clone has at least ten counts. The CDR3 sequence: CASSDLLRTGQGSDEQFF. CDR3 sequence (DNA): TGCGCCAGCAGTGATCTCCTACGAACGGGACAGGGGTCGGATGAGCAGTTCTTC. The rearrangement links TRBV10-2 to TRBJ2-1, with 10 bases lining up with TRBD1. Germline V gene lookup returns CDR1 WSHSY and CDR2 SAAADI. With 3 bases clipped from V and 8 bases from J, the junction kept 16 bases outside the gene matches. CDR3 length: 18 amino acids.

V usage is TRBV11-2 and J usage is TRBJ2-6, with TRBD2 identical over 8 bases. V dropped 4 bases and J dropped 0; count of bases not matched to a gene: 11. This CDR3 is built from 19 residues. Germline V lookup: CDR1 SGHAT, CDR2 FQNNGV. The CDR3 DNA reads TGTGCCAGCAGCTACCGGGGGGGCCCCGGCCTCTCTGGGGCCAACGTCCTGACTTTC. Its translation: CASSYRGGPGLSGANVLTF. The entire variable domain, with the rest obtained from reference TRBV11-2 and TRBJ2-6, is as follows: EAGVAQSPRYKIIEKRQSVAFWCNPISGHATLYWYQQILGQGPKLLIQFQNNGVVDDSQLPKDRFSAERLKGVDSTLKIQPAKLEDSAVYLCASSYRGGPGLSGANVLTFGAGSRLTVL.

The chain uses TRBV20-1 and TRBJ2-7; 11 bases are a match to TRBD2. Germline CDR1 is DFQATT and CDR2 is SNEGSKA (reference sequence). The V segment lost 3 bases and the J segment 0 bases; nucleotides outside the gene matches: 4. The CDR3 covers 15 residues. The CDR3 sequence is CSARELAGASYEQYF. The CDR3 coding sequence is TGCAGTGCTAGGGAACTAGCGGGAGCCTCCTACGAGCAGTACTTC.

At least ten counts were recorded for this clone. The chain employs TRBV28 and TRBJ1-4; 8 bases map to TRBD1. Trimming cost V 1 base and J 0 bases; bases outside gene matches: 4. The CDR3 is 17 amino acids. Germline-derived CDR1 and CDR2 are MDHEN and SYDVKM. CDR3 amino acids: CASSLSRGRATNEKLFF. Here the CDR3 DNA reads TGTGCCAGCAGTTTATCCAGGGGGCGGGCAACTAATGAAAAACTGTTTTTT.